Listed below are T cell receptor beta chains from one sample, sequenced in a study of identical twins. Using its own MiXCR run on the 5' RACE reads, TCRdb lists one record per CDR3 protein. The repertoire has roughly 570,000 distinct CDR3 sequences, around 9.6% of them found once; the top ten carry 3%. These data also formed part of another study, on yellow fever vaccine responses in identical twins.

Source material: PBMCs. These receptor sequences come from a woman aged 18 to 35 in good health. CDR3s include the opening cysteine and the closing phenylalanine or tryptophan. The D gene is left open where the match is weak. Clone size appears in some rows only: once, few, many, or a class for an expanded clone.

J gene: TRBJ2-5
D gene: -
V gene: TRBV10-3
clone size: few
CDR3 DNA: TGTGCCATCGCCGCCAGGTCGCAAGAGACCCAGTACTTC
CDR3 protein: CAIAARSQETQYF

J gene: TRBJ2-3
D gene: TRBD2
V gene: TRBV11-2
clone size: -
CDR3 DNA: TGTGCCAGCAGCTCCCCAGTGGGAATAGCGGGAGGGCCGGATACGCAGTATTTT
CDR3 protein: CASSSPVGIAGGPDTQYF

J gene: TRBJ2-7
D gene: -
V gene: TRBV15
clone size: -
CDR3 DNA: TGTGCCACCAGCAGAGATTTTGGCCCCTACGAGCAGTACTTC
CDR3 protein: CATSRDFGPYEQYF

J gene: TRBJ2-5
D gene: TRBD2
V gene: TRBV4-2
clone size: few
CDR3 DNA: TGTGCCAGCAGCCAATGGGACTACTCTCAAGAGACCCAGTACTTC
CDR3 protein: CASSQWDYSQETQYF

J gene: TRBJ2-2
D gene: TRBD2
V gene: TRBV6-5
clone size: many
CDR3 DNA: TGTGCCAGCAGTTACGTGTCGGGAGGGCCGACCGGGGAGCTGTTTTTT
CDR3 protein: CASSYVSGGPTGELFF

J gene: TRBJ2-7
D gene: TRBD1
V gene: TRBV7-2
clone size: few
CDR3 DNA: TGTGCCAGCAGCTTAAAGTTGGGGGACAGCTACGAGCAGTACTTC
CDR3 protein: CASSLKLGDSYEQYF

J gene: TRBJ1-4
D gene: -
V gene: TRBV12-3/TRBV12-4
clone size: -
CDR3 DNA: TGTGCCAGCCAATACAGGGATGAAAAACTGTTTTTT
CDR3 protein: CASQYRDEKLFF

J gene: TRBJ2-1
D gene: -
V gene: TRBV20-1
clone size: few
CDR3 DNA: TGCAGTGCTAGCTTTATAAATGAGCAGTTCTTC
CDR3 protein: CSASFINEQFF

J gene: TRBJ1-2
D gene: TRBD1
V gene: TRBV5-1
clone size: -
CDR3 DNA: TGCGCCAGCAGCGGAACAGGGGCGCGGGGCTATGGCTACACCTTC
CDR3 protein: CASSGTGARGYGYTF

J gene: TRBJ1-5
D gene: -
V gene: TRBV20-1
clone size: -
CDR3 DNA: TGCAGTGCTAGAGAAGGGTCCCAGCCCCAGCATTTT
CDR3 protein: CSAREGSQPQHF

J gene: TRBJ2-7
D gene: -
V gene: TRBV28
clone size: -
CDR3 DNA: TGTGCCAGCAGTTTATCAGCCAGGGGCACCTACGAGCAGTACTTC
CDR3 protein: CASSLSARGTYEQYF

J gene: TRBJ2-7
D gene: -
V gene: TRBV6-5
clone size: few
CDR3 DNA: TGTGCCAGCAGTTACGGGACGGGAATCGTTTACGAGCAGTACTTC
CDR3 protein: CASSYGTGIVYEQYF

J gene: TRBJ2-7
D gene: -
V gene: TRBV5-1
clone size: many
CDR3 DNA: TGCGCCAGCAGTCCCCTGACCGGGGGAATAGTAACCTACGAGCAGTACTTC
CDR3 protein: CASSPLTGGIVTYEQYF

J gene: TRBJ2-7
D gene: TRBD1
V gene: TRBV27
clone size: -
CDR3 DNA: TGTGCCAGCAGTTCATTGGCGACAGGGCGTTCGGGGGAGCAGTACTTC
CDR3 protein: CASSSLATGRSGEQYF

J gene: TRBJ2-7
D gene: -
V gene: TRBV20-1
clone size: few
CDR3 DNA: TGCAGTGCTAGACCCAGCGGGCTCTCCTACGAGCAGTACTTC
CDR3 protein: CSARPSGLSYEQYF

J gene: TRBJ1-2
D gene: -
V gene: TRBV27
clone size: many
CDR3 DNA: TGTGCCAGCAGTTTGGGTCGGGGAAACTATGGCTACACCTTC
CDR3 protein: CASSLGRGNYGYTF

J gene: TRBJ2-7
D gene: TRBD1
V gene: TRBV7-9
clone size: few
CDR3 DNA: TGTGCCAGCAGCTTCGAACAGGGGGCCTACGAGCAGTACTTC
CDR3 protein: CASSFEQGAYEQYF

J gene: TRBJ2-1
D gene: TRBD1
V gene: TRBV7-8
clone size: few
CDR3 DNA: TGTGCCAGCAGCTTAATCGGACAGGGGATCAATGAGCAGTTCTTC
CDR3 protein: CASSLIGQGINEQFF

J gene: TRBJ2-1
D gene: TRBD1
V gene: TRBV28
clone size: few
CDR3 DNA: TGTGCCAGCAGTTTATGGTCCCCTCCACCAGGGGGCCGGGTCAATGAGCAGTTCTTC
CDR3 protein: CASSLWSPPPGGRVNEQFF

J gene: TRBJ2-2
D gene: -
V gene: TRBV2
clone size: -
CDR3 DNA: TGTGCCAGCAGACGGGGTTGGGACCCCGGGGAGCTGTTTTTT
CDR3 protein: CASRRGWDPGELFF

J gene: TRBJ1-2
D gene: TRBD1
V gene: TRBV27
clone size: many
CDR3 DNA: TGTGCCAGCAGTCCCGGACAGGGGGCCTATGGCTACACCTTC
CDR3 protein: CASSPGQGAYGYTF

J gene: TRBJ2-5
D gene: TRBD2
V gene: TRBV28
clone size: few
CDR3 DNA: TGTGCCCTCGCGGGGGCGGGAGGGAAAGGAGCCCAGTACTTC
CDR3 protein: CALAGAGGKGAQYF

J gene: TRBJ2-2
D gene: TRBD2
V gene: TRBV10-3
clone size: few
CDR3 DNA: TGTGCCATCAGTGAGCCTGGGACTAGCGCCACCGGGGAGCTGTTTTTT
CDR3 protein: CAISEPGTSATGELFF

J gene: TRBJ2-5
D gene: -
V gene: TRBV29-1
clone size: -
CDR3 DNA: TGCAGCGTTGTCCGGTCAGGGGAGACCCAGTACTTC
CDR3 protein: CSVVRSGETQYF

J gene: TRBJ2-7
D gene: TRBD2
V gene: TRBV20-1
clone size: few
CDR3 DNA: TGCAGTGCTAGGAAGAGCGGGAGGGAATCTCGCGAGCAGTACTTC
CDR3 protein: CSARKSGRESREQYF

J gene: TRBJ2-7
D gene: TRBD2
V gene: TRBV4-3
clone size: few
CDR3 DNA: TGCGCCAGCAGCCTATTTGCGGGAGAGGTCATCTACGAGCAGTACTTC
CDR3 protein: CASSLFAGEVIYEQYF

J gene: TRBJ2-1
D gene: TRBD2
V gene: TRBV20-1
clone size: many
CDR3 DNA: TGCAGTGCTAGTAGCGGGAGTCCTTTGAATGAGCAGTTCTTC
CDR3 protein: CSASSGSPLNEQFF

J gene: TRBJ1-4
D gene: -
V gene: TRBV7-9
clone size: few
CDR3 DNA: TGTGCCAGCAGCTTCACTGGGGATGAAAAACTGTTTTTT
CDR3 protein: CASSFTGDEKLFF

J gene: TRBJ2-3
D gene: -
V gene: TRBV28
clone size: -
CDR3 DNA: TGTGCCAGCAGTTTAATTCCGGGGATCACAGATACGCAGTATTTT
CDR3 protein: CASSLIPGITDTQYF

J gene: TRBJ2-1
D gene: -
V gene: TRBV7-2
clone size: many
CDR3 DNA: TGTGCCAGCAGCTTACTCACGGGATGGAGTGAGCAGTTCTTC
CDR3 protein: CASSLLTGWSEQFF

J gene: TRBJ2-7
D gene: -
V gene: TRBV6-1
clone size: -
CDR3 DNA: TGTGCCAGCAGTCCAAGCGGGCCGGACGTGCCCGGGTGCTTC
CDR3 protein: CASSPSGPDVPGCF

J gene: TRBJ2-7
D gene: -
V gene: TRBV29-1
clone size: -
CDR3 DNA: TGCAGCGTTGCCGGGAGAGGCAGCTCCTACGAGCAGTACTTC
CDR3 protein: CSVAGRGSSYEQYF

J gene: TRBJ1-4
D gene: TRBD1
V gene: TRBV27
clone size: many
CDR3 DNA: TGTGCCAGCAGTGTGGACCGGGACAGGCTAAATGAAAAACTGTTTTTT
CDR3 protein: CASSVDRDRLNEKLFF